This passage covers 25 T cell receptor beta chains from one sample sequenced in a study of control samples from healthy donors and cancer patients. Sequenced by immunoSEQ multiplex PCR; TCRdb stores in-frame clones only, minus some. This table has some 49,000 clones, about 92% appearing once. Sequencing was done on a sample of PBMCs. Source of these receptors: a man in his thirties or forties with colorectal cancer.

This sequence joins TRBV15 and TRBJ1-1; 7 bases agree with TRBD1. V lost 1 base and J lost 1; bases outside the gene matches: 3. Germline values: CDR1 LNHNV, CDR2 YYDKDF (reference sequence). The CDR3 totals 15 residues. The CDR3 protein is CATSRVGQKNTEAFF. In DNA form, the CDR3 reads TGTGCCACCAGCAGAGTGGGACAGAAGAACACTGAAGCTTTCTTT.

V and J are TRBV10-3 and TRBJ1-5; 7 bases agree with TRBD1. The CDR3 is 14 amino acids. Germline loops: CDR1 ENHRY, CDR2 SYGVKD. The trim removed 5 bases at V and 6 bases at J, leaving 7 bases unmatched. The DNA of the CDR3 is TGTGCCATCAGTTTGGACAGGATGGGTCAGCCCCAGCATTTT. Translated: CAISLDRMGQPQHF.

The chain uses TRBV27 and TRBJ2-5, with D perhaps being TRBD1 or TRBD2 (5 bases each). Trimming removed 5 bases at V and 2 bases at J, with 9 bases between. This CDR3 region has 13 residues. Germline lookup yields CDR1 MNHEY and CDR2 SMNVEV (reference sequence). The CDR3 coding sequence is TGTGCCAGCAGTCCCGAGGGGCAAGAGACCCAGTACTTC. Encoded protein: CASSPEGQETQYF.

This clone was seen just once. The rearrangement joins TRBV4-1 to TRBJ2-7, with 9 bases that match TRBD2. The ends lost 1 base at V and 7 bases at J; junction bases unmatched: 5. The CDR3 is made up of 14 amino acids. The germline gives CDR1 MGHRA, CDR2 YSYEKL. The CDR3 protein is CASSQVAGAREQYF. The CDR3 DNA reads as TGCGCCAGCAGCCAAGTAGCGGGGGCGCGGGAGCAGTACTTC.

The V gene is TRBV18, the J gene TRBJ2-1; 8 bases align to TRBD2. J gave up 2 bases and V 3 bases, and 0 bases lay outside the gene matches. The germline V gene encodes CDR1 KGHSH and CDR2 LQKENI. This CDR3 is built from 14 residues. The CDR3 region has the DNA TGTGCCAGCTCACCTAGCGGGGCCTACAATGAGCAGTTCTTC. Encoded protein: CASSPSGAYNEQFF.

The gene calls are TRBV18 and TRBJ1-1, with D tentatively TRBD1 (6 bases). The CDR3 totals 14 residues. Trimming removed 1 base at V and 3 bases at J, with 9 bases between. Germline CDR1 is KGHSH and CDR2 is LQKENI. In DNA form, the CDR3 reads TGTGCCAGCTCACCACGAGGGGGTTACACTGAAGCTTTCTTT. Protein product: CASSPRGGYTEAFF.

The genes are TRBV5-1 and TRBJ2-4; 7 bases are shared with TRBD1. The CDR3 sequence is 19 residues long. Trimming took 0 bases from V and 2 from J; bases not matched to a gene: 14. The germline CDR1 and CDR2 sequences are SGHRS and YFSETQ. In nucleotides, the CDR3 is TGCGCCAGCAGCTTGGGGGGATCACAGGGGATGAACCCCAAAAACATTCAGTACTTC. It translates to CASSLGGSQGMNPKNIQYF. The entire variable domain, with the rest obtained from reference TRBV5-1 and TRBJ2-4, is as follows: KAGVTQTPRYLIKTRGQQVTLSCSPISGHRSVSWYQQTPGQGLQFLFEYFSETQRNKGNFPGRFSGRQFSNSRSEMNVSTLELGDSALYLCASSLGGSQGMNPKNIQYFGAGTRLSVL.

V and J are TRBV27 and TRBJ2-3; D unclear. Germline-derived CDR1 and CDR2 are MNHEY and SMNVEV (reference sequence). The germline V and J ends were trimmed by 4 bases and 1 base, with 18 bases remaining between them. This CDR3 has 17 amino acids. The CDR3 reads CASSYSLKPGGTDTQYF. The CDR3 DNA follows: TGTGCCAGCAGTTATTCGCTCAAACCTGGGGGCACAGATACGCAGTATTTT.

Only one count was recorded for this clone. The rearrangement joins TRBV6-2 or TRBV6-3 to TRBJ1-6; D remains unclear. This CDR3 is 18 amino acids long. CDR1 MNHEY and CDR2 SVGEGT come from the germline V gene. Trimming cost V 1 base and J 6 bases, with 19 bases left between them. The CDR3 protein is CASSYYVEEPLFNSPLHF. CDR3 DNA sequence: TGTGCCAGCAGTTACTACGTTGAGGAGCCATTATTTAATTCACCCCTCCACTTT.

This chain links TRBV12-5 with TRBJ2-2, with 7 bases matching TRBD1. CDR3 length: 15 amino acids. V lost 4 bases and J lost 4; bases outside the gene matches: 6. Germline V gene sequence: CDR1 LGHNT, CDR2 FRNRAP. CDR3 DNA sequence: TGTGCTAGTGGTTCCCCGGGACAGTTCACCGGGGAGCTGTTTTTT. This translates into CASGSPGQFTGELFF. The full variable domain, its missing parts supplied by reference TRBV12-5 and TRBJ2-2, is DARVTQTPRHKVTEMGQEVTMRCQPILGHNTVFWYRQTMMQGLELLAYFRNRAPLDDSGMPKDRFSAEMPDATLATLKIQPSEPRDSAVYFCASGSPGQFTGELFFGEGSRLTVL.

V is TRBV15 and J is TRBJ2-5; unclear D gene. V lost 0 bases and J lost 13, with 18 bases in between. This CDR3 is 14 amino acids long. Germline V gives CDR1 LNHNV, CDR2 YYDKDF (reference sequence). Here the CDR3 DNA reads TGTGCCACCAGCAGAGATCAACCCGACCGGGTGGGGTACTTC. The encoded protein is CATSRDQPDRVGYF.

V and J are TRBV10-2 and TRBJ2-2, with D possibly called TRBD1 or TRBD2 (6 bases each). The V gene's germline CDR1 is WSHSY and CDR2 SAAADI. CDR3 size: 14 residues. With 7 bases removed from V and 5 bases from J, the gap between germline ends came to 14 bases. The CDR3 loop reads CASTGTGRTGELFF. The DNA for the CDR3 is TGCGCCAGCACAGGTACAGGGAGGACCGGGGAGCTGTTTTTT.

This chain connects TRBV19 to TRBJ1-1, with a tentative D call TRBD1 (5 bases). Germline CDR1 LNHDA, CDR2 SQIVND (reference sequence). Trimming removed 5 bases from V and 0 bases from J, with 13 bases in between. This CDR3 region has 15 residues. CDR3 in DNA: TGTGCCAGTAGTCCGAGACAGATCATGAACACTGAAGCTTTCTTT. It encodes CASSPRQIMNTEAFF.

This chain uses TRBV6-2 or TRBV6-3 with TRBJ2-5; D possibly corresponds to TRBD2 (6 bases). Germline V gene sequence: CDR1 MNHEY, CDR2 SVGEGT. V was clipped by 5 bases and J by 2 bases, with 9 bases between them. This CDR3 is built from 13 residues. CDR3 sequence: CASSRREQETQYF. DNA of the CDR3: TGTGCCAGCAGTCGCCGGGAGCAAGAGACCCAGTACTTC.

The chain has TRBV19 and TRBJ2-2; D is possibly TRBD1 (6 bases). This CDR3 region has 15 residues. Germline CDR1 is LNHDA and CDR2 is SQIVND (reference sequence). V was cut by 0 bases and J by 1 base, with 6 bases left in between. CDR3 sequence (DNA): TGTGCCAGTAGTATAGAGGGACAGAACACCGGGGAGCTGTTTTTT. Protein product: CASSIEGQNTGELFF.

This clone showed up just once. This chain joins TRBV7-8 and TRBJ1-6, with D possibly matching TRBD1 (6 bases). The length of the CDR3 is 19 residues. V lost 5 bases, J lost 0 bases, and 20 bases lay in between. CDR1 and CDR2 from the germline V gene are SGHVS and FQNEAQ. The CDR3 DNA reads TGTGCCAGCAGCCGTTGGACAGCCACCGGGGGCTCCTATAATTCACCCCTCCACTTT. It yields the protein CASSRWTATGGSYNSPLHF.

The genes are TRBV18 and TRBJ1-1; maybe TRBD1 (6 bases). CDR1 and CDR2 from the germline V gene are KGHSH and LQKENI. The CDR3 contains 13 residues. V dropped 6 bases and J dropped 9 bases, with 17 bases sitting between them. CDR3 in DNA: TGTGCCAGCTCCTCCGGTCCCGACAGGCAAGCTTTCTTT. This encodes CASSSGPDRQAFF.

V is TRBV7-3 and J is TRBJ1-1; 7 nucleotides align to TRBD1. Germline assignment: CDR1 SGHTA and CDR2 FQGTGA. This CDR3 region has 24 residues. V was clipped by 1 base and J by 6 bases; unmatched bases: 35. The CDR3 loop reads CASSLKRAGNPMGDSLRRGAEAFF. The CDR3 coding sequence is TGTGCCAGCAGCTTAAAACGTGCGGGAAACCCCATGGGGGACAGTCTACGGAGGGGAGCTGAAGCTTTCTTT.

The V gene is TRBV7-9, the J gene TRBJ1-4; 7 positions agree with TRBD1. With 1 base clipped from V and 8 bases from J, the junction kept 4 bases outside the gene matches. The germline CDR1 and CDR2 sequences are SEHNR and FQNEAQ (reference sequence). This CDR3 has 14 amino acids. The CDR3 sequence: CASSLGQGQEKLFF. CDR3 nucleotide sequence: TGTGCCAGCAGCTTAGGACAGGGACAGGAAAAACTGTTTTTT.

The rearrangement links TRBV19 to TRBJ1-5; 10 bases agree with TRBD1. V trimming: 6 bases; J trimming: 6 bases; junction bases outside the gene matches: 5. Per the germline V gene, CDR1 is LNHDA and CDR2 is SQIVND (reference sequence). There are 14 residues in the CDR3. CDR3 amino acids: CASSPGQGSQPQHF. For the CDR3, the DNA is TGTGCCAGTAGCCCGGGACAGGGGTCTCAGCCCCAGCATTTT.

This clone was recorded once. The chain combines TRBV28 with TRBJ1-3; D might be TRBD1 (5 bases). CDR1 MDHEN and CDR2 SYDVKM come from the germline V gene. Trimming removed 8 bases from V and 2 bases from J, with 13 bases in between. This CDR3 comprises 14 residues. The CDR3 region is CASGMGDPGNTIYF. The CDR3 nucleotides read TGTGCCAGCGGGATGGGGGACCCTGGAAACACCATATATTTT.

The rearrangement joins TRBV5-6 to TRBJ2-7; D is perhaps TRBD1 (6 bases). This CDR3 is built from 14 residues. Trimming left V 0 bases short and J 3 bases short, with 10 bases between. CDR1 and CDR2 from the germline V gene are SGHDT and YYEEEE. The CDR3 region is CASSLDGRGYEQYV. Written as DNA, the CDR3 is TGTGCCAGCAGCTTGGATGGCAGGGGCTACGAGCAGTACGTC.

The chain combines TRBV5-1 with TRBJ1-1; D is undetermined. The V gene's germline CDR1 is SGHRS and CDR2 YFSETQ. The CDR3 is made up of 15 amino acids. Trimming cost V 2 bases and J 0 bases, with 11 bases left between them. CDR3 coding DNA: TGCGCCAGCAGCTTATACGGTGAGGTGAACACTGAAGCTTTCTTT. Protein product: CASSLYGEVNTEAFF.

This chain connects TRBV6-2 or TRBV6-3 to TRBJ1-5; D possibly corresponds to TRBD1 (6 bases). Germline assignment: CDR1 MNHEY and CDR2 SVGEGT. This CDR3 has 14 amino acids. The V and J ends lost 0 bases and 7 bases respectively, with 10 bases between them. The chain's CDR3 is CASSYSGANQPQHF. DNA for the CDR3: TGTGCCAGCAGTTACTCGGGGGCTAACCAGCCCCAGCATTTT.

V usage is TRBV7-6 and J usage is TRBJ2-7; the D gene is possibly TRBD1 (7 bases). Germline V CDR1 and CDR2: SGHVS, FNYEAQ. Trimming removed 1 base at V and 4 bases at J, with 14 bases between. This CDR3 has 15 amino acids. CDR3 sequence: CASSLEPRGRYEQYF. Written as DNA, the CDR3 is TGTGCCAGCAGCTTAGAACCCAGGGGGAGGTACGAGCAGTACTTC. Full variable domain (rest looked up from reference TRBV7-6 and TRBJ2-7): GAGVSQSPRYKVTKRGQDVALRCDPISGHVSLYWYRQALGQGPEFLTYFNYEAQQDKSGLPNDRFSAERPEGSISTLTIQRTEQRDSAMYRCASSLEPRGRYEQYFGPGTRLTVT.